The sequence of this TCR beta chain was determined in a study of blood T cell repertoires in COVID-19. Overall study context: T cells, B-cell-depleted T cells, or PBMCs provided the cDNA or gDNA that served as material.

Original processing notes: Estimated nucleated cell counts came from reference gene primer amplification. Repertoires were generated with immunoSEQ multiplex PCR, while TCRdb's copy carries only in-frame clones and drops some. The V and J calls and clone size were taken over from that table, and D and trimming were inferred from the DNA. The sample yields some 190,000 clones, about 77% seen once. The CDR3 contains 14 residues. Trimming cost V 6 bases and J 2 bases, with 14 bases left between them. CDR1 and CDR2 (germline): MDHEN, SYDVKM. The receptor was isolated from a woman aged 45-65 years with acute COVID-19. Sequenced material: PBMCs or T cells enriched from blood (not recorded which). The rearrangement uses TRBV28 and TRBJ2-7, with D maybe TRBD1 (6 bases). Here the CDR3 DNA reads TGTGCCAGCAGCACGACAGGACCCCCCTACGAGCAGTACGTC. This codes for CASSTTGPPYEQYV.